The entry below gives a single TCR beta chain sequence along with its context. Its antigen is still unknown. This PCR relied on a set of 60 Vbeta primers and 13 Jbeta primers. Sequencing used immunoSEQ multiplex PCR; TCRdb keeps in-frame clones, though not all of them. The data hold over 95,000 clones, with around three quarters observed a single time. Likely unrecorded immune exposures existed in these nominally healthy donors. Germline V lookup: CDR1 LGHNA, CDR2 YNFKEQ. This CDR3 region has 16 residues. Trimming removed 0 bases at V and 3 bases at J, with 11 bases between. These data originate in a study of cytomegalovirus exposure and HLA in healthy donors. Study-wide findings and caveats: Some V segments, TRBV6-2 and TRBV6-3 among them, were indistinguishable and were therefore excluded. The classifier reportedly diagnosed cytomegalovirus status with high sensitivity and specificity. CMV serostatus was the only immune exposure information that was available.

The chain couples TRBV4-2 to TRBJ2-2, with no clear D. The sequence came from a man aged 35-49 years in good health and CMV-seronegative. Sequencing was carried out using PBMCs. The CDR3 spells CASSQDRRLHTGELFF. The CDR3 DNA reads as TGTGCCAGCAGCCAAGATCGGAGACTTCACACCGGGGAGCTGTTTTTT.